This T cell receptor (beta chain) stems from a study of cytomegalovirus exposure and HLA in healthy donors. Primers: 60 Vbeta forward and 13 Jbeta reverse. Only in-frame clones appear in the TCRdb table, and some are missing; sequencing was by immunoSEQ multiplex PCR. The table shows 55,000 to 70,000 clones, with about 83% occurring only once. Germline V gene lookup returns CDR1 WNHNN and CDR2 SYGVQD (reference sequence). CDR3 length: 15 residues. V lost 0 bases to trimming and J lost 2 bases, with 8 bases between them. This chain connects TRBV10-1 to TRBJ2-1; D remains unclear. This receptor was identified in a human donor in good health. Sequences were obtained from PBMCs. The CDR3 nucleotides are TGCGCCAGCAGTGAGTCCGCAGTGGCCTACAATGAGCAGTTCTTC. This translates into CASSESAVAYNEQFF.